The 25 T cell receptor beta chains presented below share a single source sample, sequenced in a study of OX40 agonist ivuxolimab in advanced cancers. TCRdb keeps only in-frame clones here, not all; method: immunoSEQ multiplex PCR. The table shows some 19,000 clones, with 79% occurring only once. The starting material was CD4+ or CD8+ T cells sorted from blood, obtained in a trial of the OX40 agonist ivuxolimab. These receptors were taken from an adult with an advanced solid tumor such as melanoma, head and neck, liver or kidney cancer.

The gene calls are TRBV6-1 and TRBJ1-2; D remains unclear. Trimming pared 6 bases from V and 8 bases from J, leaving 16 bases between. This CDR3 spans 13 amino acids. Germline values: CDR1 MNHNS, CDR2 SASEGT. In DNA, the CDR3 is TGTGCCAGCAGCCCGGGAGCCCTGGACGGCTACACCTTC. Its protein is CASSPGALDGYTF.

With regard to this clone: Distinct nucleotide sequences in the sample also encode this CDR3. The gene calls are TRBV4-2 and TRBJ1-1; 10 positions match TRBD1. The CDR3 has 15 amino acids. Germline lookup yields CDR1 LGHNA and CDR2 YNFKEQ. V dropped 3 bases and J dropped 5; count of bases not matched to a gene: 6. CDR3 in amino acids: CASSQARTGGTEAFF. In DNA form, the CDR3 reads TGTGCCAGCAGCCAGGCCCGGACAGGGGGAACTGAAGCTTTCTTT.

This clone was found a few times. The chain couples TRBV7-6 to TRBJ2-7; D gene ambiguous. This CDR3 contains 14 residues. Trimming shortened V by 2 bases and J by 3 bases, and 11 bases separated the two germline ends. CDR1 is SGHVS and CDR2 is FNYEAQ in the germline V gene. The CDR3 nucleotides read TGTGCCAGCAGCTTATCGGAAGAATTCTACGAGCAGTACTTC. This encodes CASSLSEEFYEQYF. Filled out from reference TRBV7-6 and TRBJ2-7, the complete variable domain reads GAGVSQSPRYKVTKRGQDVALRCDPISGHVSLYWYRQALGQGPEFLTYFNYEAQQDKSGLPNDRFSAERPEGSISTLTIQRTEQRDSAMYRCASSLSEEFYEQYFGPGTRLTVT.

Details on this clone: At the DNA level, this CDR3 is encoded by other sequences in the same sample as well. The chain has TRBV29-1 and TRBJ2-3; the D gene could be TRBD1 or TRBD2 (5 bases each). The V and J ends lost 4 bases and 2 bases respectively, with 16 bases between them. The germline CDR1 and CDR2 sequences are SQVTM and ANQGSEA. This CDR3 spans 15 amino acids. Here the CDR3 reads CSVVSLGDPTDTQYF. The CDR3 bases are TGCAGCGTTGTGTCCCTTGGGGACCCCACAGATACGCAGTATTTT.

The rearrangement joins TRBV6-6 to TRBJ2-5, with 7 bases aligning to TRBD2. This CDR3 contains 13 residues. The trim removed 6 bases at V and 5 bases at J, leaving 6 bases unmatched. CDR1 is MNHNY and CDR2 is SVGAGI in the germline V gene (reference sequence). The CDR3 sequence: CASSPWGGETQYF. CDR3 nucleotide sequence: TGTGCCAGCAGCCCTTGGGGGGGGGAGACCCAGTACTTC.

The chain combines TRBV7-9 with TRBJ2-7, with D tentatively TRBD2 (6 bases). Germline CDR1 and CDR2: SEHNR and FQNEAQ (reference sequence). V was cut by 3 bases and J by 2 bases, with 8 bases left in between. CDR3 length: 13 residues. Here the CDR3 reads CASSFGEAYEQYF. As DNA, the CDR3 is TGTGCCAGCAGCTTCGGGGAGGCCTACGAGCAGTACTTC.

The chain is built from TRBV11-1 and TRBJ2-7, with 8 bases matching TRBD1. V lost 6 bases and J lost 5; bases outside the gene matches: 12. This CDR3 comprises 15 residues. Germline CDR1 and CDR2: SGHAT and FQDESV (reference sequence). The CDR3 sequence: CASSFTRGQGDEQYF. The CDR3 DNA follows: TGTGCCAGCAGTTTTACCAGGGGGCAAGGGGACGAGCAGTACTTC.

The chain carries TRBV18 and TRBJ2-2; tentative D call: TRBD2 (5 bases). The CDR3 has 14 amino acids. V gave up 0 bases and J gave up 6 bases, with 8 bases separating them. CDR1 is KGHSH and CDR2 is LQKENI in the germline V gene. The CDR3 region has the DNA TGTGCCAGCTCACCACCTGACTATTCCGGGGAGCTGTTTTTT. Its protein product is CASSPPDYSGELFF.

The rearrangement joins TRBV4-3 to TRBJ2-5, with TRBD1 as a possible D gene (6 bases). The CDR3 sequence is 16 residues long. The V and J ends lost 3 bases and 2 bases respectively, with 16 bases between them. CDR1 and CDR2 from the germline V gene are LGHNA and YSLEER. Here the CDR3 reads CASSQYYGGSQETQYF. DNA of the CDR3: TGCGCCAGCAGCCAGTATTATGGGGGCAGTCAAGAGACCCAGTACTTC.

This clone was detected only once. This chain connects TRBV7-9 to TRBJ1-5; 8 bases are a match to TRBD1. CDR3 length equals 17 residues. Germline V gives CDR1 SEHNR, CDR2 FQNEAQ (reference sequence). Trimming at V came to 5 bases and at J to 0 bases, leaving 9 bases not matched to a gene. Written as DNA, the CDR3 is TGTGCCAGCAGCCCGGACAGGGAACTTTATAGCAATCAGCCCCAGCATTTT. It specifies CASSPDRELYSNQPQHF.

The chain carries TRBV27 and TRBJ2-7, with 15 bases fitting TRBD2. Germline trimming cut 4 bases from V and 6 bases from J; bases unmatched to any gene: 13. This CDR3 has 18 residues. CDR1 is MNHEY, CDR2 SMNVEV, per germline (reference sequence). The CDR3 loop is CASSSQFGTSGGSGEQYF. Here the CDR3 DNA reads TGTGCCAGCAGTTCTCAATTTGGGACTAGCGGGGGGTCGGGCGAGCAGTACTTC.

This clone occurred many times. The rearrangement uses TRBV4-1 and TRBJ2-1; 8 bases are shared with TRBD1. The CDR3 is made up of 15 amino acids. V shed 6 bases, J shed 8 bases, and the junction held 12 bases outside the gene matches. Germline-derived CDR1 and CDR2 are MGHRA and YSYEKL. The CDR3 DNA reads TGCGCCAGCAGTCCCTCCAGGGGGCGAGGGGATGAGCAGTTCTTC. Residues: CASSPSRGRGDEQFF.

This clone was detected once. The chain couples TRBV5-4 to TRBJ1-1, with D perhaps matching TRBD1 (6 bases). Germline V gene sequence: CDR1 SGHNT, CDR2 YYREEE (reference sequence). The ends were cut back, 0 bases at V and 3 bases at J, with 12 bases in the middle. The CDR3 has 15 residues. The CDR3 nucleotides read TGTGCCAGCAGCTTGGAGTATGGGGGCGACACTGAAGCTTTCTTT. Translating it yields CASSLEYGGDTEAFF.

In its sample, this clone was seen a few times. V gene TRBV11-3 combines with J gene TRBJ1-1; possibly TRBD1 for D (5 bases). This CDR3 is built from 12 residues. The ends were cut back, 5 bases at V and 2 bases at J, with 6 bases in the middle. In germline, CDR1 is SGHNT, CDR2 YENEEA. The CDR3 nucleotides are TGTGCCAGCAGCCGGGACAACACTGAAGCTTTCTTT. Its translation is CASSRDNTEAFF.

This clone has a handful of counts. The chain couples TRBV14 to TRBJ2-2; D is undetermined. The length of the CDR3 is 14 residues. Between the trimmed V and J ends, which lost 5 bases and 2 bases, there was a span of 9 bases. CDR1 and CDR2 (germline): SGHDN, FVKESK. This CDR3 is CASSASSNTGELFF. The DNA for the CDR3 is TGTGCCAGCAGCGCAAGTTCCAACACCGGGGAGCTGTTTTTT.

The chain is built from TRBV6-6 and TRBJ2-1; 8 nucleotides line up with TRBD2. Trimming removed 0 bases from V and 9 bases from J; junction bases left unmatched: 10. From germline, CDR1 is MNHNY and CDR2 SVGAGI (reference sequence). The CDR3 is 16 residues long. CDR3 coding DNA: TGTGCCAGCAGTTACTCAGCTAGCGGGTTGAAGCCTGAGCAGTTCTTC. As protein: CASSYSASGLKPEQFF.

The CDR3 spells CSVEDGQGTKNIQYF. The CDR3 DNA is TGCAGCGTTGAAGACGGACAGGGAACCAAAAACATTCAGTACTTC. The rearrangement uses TRBV29-1 and TRBJ2-4; 8 positions agree with TRBD1. CDR3 length equals 15 residues. Germline values: CDR1 SQVTM, CDR2 ANQGSEA. After removal of 0 bases from V and 2 bases from J, the junction contained 3 bases not matched to a gene.

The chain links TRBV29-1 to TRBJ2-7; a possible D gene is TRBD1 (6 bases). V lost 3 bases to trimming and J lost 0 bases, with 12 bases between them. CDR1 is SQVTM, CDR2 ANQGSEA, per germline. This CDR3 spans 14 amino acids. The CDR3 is CSVDVTGLSYEQYF. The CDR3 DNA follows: TGCAGCGTTGACGTGACAGGCCTCTCCTACGAGCAGTACTTC.

CDR3 bases: TGTGCCAGCAGCCCAAGCCGCGGGACAACTCAGCCCCAGCATTTT. Its protein product is CASSPSRGTTQPQHF. The chain links TRBV7-9 to TRBJ1-5; D may be TRBD1 (6 bases). The germline CDR1 and CDR2 sequences are SEHNR and FQNEAQ (reference sequence). V was clipped by 5 bases and J by 6 bases, with 17 bases between them. The CDR3 extends over 15 amino acids. The full variable domain, in which reference TRBV7-9 and TRBJ1-5 provide the parts outside the CDR3, is DTGVSQNPRHKITKRGQNVTFRCDPISEHNRLYWYRQTLGQGPEFLTYFQNEAQLEKSRLLSDRFSAERPKGSFSTLEIQRTEQGDSAMYLCASSPSRGTTQPQHFGDGTRLSIL.

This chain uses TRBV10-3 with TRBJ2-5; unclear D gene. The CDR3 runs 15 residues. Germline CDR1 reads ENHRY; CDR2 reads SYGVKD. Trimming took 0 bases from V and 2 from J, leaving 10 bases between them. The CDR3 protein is CAISESFSLQETQYF. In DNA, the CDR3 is TGTGCCATCAGTGAGTCATTCAGCCTTCAAGAGACCCAGTACTTC.

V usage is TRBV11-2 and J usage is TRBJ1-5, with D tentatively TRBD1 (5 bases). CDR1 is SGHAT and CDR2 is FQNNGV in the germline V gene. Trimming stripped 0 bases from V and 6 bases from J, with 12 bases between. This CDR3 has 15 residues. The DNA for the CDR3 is TGTGCCAGCAGCTTAGATGGAGGGACGGGTCAGCCCCAGCATTTT. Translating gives CASSLDGGTGQPQHF.

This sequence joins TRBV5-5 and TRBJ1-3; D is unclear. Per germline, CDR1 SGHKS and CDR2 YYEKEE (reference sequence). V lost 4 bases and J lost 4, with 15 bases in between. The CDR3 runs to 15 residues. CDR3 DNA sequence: TGTGCCAGCAGCGAGTCCGGAGCGGGGGGAAACACCATATATTTT. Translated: CASSESGAGGNTIYF.

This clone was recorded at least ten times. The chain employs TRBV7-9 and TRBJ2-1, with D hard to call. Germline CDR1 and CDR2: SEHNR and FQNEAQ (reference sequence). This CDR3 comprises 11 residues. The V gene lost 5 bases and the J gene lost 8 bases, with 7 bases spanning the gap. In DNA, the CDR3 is TGTGCCAGCAGCAATCTCCATGAGCAGTTCTTC. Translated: CASSNLHEQFF.

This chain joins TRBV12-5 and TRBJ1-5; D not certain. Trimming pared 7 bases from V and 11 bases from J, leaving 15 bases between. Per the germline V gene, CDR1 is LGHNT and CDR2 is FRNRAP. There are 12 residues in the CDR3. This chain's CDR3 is CASANGRRAQHF. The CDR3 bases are TGTGCTAGTGCCAACGGGAGAAGGGCCCAGCATTTT.

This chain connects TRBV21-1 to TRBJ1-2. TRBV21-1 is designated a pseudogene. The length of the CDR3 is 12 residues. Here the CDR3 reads CASSPGSYGYTF. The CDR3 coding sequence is TGTGCCAGCAGCCCGGGGAGTTATGGCTACACCTTC.